The clone carrying this TCR beta chain appeared a few times. Its antigen is still unknown. Donors gave around 10 milliliters of peripheral blood apiece. Researchers report isolating at least 6 million PBMCs per sample. The second PCR ran about 6 to 12 cycles with a sample-barcoded 5' primer and J-beta primers. TCRdb itself ran the 5' RACE reads through MiXCR, one entry per CDR3 protein. The sample carries 730,000 or so distinct CDR3 sequences, about 40% recorded once. The data were obtained in a study of blood T cells in healthy people across ages. Study information: Capture via template switching afforded approximately one barcoded beta molecule per two T cells. Study-wide results and caveats: Fewer expanded clones and more diversity marked long-lived versus aged donors.

This CDR3 comprises 14 residues. Germline assignment: CDR1 SGHTA and CDR2 FQGNSA. The J gene is TRBJ2-5, the V gene TRBV7-2; 10 bases fit TRBD2. The J call may be faulty, since TRBJ2-7 better matches the DNA end. The specimen was blood. The receptor comes from a woman aged 55 to 70 in good health. The CDR3, as DNA: TGTGCCAGCAGCTTTAGGACTAGCGGTCTCGAGCAGTACTTC. This codes for CASSFRTSGLEQYF.